This is a list of T cell receptor beta chains from one sample in a study of identical twins. TCRdb called the 5' RACE reads again in MiXCR, with one record for every CDR3 protein. The sample holds a few hundred thousand distinct CDR3 sequences; 9.6% are singletons and the top ten take roughly 3%. Separately, the same data were catalogued under a study of yellow fever vaccine responses in identical twins.

Sequenced sample: PBMCs. The receptor source for this set is a woman between 18 and 29 years old in good health. Both conserved end residues are part of each CDR3. Fields, in order: V gene, clone size, J gene, D gene, CDR3 protein, CDR3 DNA. D genes are given only for firm matches. Clone size is not always given. Where it is, it says once, few, many or a class for expanded clones.

TRBV28	-	TRBJ2-7	TRBD2	CASRDKGLAGTYEQYF	TGTGCCAGCAGGGACAAGGGACTAGCGGGAACCTACGAGCAGTACTTC
TRBV11-1	few	TRBJ2-3	-	CASSLDSRDIYTDTQYF	TGTGCCAGCAGCTTAGACTCCCGGGACATCTACACAGATACGCAGTATTTT
TRBV7-9	many	TRBJ2-4	-	CASSLARITAEQYF	TGTGCCAGCAGCTTAGCGCGAATAACGGCCGAACAGTACTTC
TRBV7-8	-	TRBJ2-7	TRBD1	CASSATPGTEAYEQYF	TGTGCCAGCAGCGCAACCCCCGGGACAGAGGCCTACGAGCAGTACTTC
TRBV20-1	-	TRBJ2-5	TRBD2	CSAQNPSGDQETQYF	TGCAGTGCTCAAAACCCTAGCGGGGATCAAGAGACCCAGTACTTC
TRBV6-2/TRBV6-3	-	TRBJ2-1	TRBD2	CASSYSWSGLAGGNEQFF	TGTGCCAGCAGTTACTCTTGGTCGGGGCTAGCGGGAGGCAATGAGCAGTTCTTC
TRBV20-1	-	TRBJ2-3	-	CSAPLPSTDTQYF	TGCAGTGCCCCGCTTCCCTCCACAGATACGCAGTATTTT
TRBV15	many	TRBJ2-1	TRBD2	CAAGAGGNNEQFF	TGTGCCGCCGGAGCGGGAGGGAACAATGAGCAGTTCTTC
TRBV6-2/TRBV6-3	-	TRBJ2-2	-	CASFRDRANTGELFF	TGTGCCAGCTTCCGGGACCGGGCGAACACCGGGGAGCTGTTTTTT
TRBV6-5	-	TRBJ2-2	-	CASSYVDTGELFF	TGTGCCAGCAGTTACGTGGACACCGGGGAGCTGTTTTTT
TRBV2	-	TRBJ1-5	-	CASSGINQPQHF	TGTGCCAGCAGCGGAATAAATCAGCCCCAGCATTTT
TRBV25-1	-	TRBJ2-5	-	CASSEYSWRSRYF	TGTGCCAGCAGTGAATATAGTTGGAGGAGTCGGTACTTC
TRBV24-1	few	TRBJ1-2	-	CATSDLFGYGYTF	TGTGCCACCAGTGATTTGTTCGGATATGGCTACACCTTC
TRBV28	many	TRBJ2-7	TRBD2	CASGLAGSSYEQYF	TGTGCCAGCGGATTAGCGGGTTCCTCCTACGAGCAGTACTTC
TRBV7-2	many	TRBJ1-3	TRBD1	CASSRDSSGNTIYF	TGTGCCAGCAGCCGGGACAGCTCTGGAAACACCATATATTTT
TRBV29-1	-	TRBJ2-3	-	CSAADRATDTQYF	TGCAGCGCCGCGGATAGGGCCACAGATACGCAGTATTTT
TRBV20-1	-	TRBJ2-7	-	CSARVPGRVYEQYF	TGCAGTGCTAGAGTTCCGGGTCGGGTCTACGAGCAGTACTTC
TRBV5-1	few	TRBJ2-7	TRBD2	CASSLSSGRAPIYEQYF	TGCGCCAGCAGCTTGTCTAGCGGGAGGGCACCGATCTACGAGCAGTACTTC
TRBV19	few	TRBJ1-5	-	CASSIAYQPQHF	TGTGCCAGTAGTATAGCCTATCAGCCCCAGCATTTT
TRBV20-1	few	TRBJ2-4	-	CSAKWTNIQYF	TGCAGTGCAAAGTGGACAAACATTCAGTACTTC
TRBV29-1	many	TRBJ2-2	-	CSVPSHNTGELFF	TGCAGCGTACCCTCTCATAACACCGGGGAGCTGTTTTTT
TRBV28	many	TRBJ1-1	-	CATGAGDRATEAFF	TGTGCCACCGGGGCGGGGGACCGTGCCACTGAAGCTTTCTTT
TRBV20-1	-	TRBJ2-3	TRBD1	CSARDEPGTGRGDTQYF	TGCAGTGCTAGAGATGAACCCGGGACAGGGAGAGGAGATACGCAGTATTTT
TRBV20-1	many	TRBJ2-7	-	CSVRADYEQYF	TGCAGTGTTAGGGCGGACTACGAGCAGTACTTC
TRBV7-9	-	TRBJ1-2	-	CASSSSPNYGYTF	TGTGCCAGCAGCTCGAGCCCTAACTATGGCTACACCTTC
TRBV7-9	many	TRBJ2-7	-	CASSPRSYEQYF	TGTGCCAGCAGCCCGCGCTCCTACGAGCAGTACTTC
TRBV29-1	many	TRBJ1-2	-	CSVVAGNYGYTF	TGCAGCGTTGTTGCAGGGAACTATGGCTACACCTTC
TRBV20-1	-	TRBJ2-7	-	CSARDPRQGSYEQYF	TGCAGTGCTAGAGATCCTAGGCAGGGTTCCTACGAGCAGTACTTC
TRBV29-1	few	TRBJ2-3	-	CSVAERTDTQYF	TGCAGCGTTGCCGAGCGGACAGATACGCAGTATTTT
TRBV7-7	-	TRBJ2-5	TRBD2	CASSLFEGGSETQYF	TGTGCTAGCAGCTTGTTTGAGGGAGGGTCAGAGACCCAGTACTTC
TRBV5-1	-	TRBJ2-1	-	CASSPYSGTYKNEQFF	TGCGCCAGCAGCCCTTATTCCGGGACGTATAAAAATGAGCAGTTCTTC
TRBV24-1	few	TRBJ2-3	-	CATGEGSTDTQYF	TGTGCCACCGGCGAGGGGAGCACAGATACGCAGTATTTT